This record concerns one T cell receptor (beta chain) sequence. Study processing details: Estimation of nucleated cell counts was performed using reference gene primer amplification. Using immunoSEQ multiplex PCR, the repertoire was profiled, and TCRdb retains in-frame clones only, with some absent. V and J calls and clone size follow that table, whereas D and trimming were derived from the DNA. The table shows around 20,000 clones, with about nine tenths occurring only once. This entry comes from a study of blood T cell repertoires in COVID-19. Study-wide background: The study drew acute and convalescent COVID-19 samples from the United States, Italy and Spain.

The CDR3 length is 17 residues. The V gene end was trimmed by 4 bases and the J gene end by 0 bases; junction bases not matched to a gene: 8. Per germline, CDR1 PRHDT and CDR2 FYEKMQ (reference sequence). The rearrangement links TRBV13 to TRBJ2-1; 8 bases are a match to TRBD1. The source is a human donor with active COVID-19. The donor label of this sample is uncertain. Sequenced material: peripheral blood. CDR3: CASSYRTGISSYNEQFF. In nucleotides, the CDR3 is TGTGCCAGCAGCTACAGGACAGGGATCAGCTCCTACAATGAGCAGTTCTTC.